The 5 T cell receptor beta chains in this list originate from one sample, sequenced in a study of CD8+ T cells in alopecia areata. cDNA serving as the sequencing template came from extracted, reverse transcribed RNA. Using immunoSEQ multiplex PCR, the repertoire was profiled, and TCRdb retains in-frame clones only, with some absent. The table shows under 300,000 clones, with roughly 63% occurring only once. The treatment denotes: oral pan-JAK inhibitor, 5-10 mg twice daily. The sample in question was CD4+ T cells sorted from blood, obtained around week 54, from a patient treated with tofacitinib. All receptors come from a human donor with alopecia areata.

This clone was seen a few times. The chain uses TRBV10-3 and TRBJ2-3; D may match TRBD1 or TRBD2 (5 bases each). The CDR3 covers 13 residues. Germline CDR1 reads ENHRY; CDR2 reads SYGVKD. V was cut by 7 bases and J by 5 bases, with 13 bases left in between. The CDR3 loop reads CAIMGVTGDTQYF. The CDR3 nucleotides read TGTGCCATCATGGGGGTAACGGGAGATACGCAGTATTTT.

This clone was detected only a few times. This chain connects TRBV18 to TRBJ1-4; 10 bases are shared with TRBD1. Per the germline V gene, CDR1 is KGHSH and CDR2 is LQKENI. V gave up 4 bases and J gave up 6 bases; unmatched junction bases: 2. CDR3 length equals 14 residues. CDR3 coding DNA: TGTGCCAGCTCACTCGGACAGGGGGATGAAAAACTGTTTTTT. The encoded protein is CASSLGQGDEKLFF.

The chain combines TRBV7-2 with TRBJ2-3, with 12 positions matching TRBD2. From germline, CDR1 is SGHTA and CDR2 FQGNSA. V was clipped by 2 bases and J by 5 bases; unmatched bases: 8. The CDR3 runs 17 residues. In DNA form, the CDR3 reads TGTGCCAGCAGCTTAATCTCTAGCGGGGGGGCCCAAGATACGCAGTATTTT. Protein product: CASSLISSGGAQDTQYF.

In this sample, this clone turned up a few times. The gene calls are TRBV5-1 and TRBJ2-7; 8 bases line up with TRBD1. This CDR3 contains 14 residues. V lost 0 bases and J lost 5; bases outside the gene matches: 4. Germline V lookup: CDR1 SGHRS, CDR2 YFSETQ. The CDR3 loop reads CASSLETGADEQYF. CDR3 nucleotide sequence: TGCGCCAGCAGCTTGGAGACAGGGGCCGACGAGCAGTACTTC.

This clone was found once. The genes are TRBV27 and TRBJ1-5, with D tentatively TRBD1 (6 bases). In germline, CDR1 is MNHEY, CDR2 SMNVEV (reference sequence). V lost 5 bases, J lost 0 bases, and 11 bases lay in between. The CDR3 extends over 15 amino acids. The CDR3 reads CASSAGVFSNQPQHF. The CDR3 region has the DNA TGTGCCAGCAGTGCAGGGGTGTTTAGCAATCAGCCCCAGCATTTT.